This T cell receptor beta chain was captured by sequencing in a study of neoadjuvant anti-PD-1 for oral cavity cancer. Turning to the study itself: Patients without progression got a fourth dose around day 43.

The CDR3 is made up of 15 amino acids. The trim removed 0 bases at V and 4 bases at J, leaving 3 bases unmatched. Germline V CDR1 and CDR2: SGHNT, YYREEE (reference sequence). TCRdb's copy holds only in-frame clones and misses some; the assay was immunoSEQ multiplex PCR. The sample has 6,000 to 9,500 clones, around 48% seen once. These newly diagnosed stage II-IVA oral cavity squamous cell carcinoma patients had no prior systemic or radiation treatment. The chain combines TRBV5-4 with TRBJ2-7, with 11 bases lining up with TRBD2. Material: tumor tissue, obtained before nivolumab (anti-PD-1) treatment. The receptor comes from a person aged 35-79 years with oral cavity squamous cell carcinoma. In nucleotides, the CDR3 is TGTGCCAGCAGCTTGGTAGCGGGAGGGCCTTACGAGCAGTACTTC. Residues: CASSLVAGGPYEQYF. The full variable domain, completed using reference TRBV5-4 and TRBJ2-7, is ETGVTQSPTHLIKTRGQQVTLRCSSQSGHNTVSWYQQALGQGPQFIFQYYREEENGRGNFPPRFSGLQFPNYSSELNVNALELDDSALYLCASSLVAGGPYEQYFGPGTRLTVT.